This TCR beta chain was profiled in a study of OX40 agonist ivuxolimab in advanced cancers. Looking at the study overall: Age averaged about 62 years (range roughly 23 to 79), and just over 80% were male.

Comment on this clone: The antigen remains undetermined.

Only in-frame clones appear in the TCRdb table, and some are missing; sequencing was by immunoSEQ multiplex PCR. The sample lists fewer than 20,000 clones, 80% to 95% seen once, with less than 9.5% in the top ten. Whole-study results and caveats: The antigens recognized by the expanded peripheral T cells, that is their antigen specificity, were not determined.

The sample in question was CD4+ or CD8+ T cells sorted from blood, obtained in a trial of the OX40 agonist ivuxolimab. The TCR was taken from an adult with an advanced solid tumor such as melanoma, head and neck, liver or kidney cancer.

The CDR3 here is CASSLVGAKNEQFF. CDR3 coding DNA: TGTGCCAGCAGCTTGGTCGGGGCCAAGAATGAGCAGTTCTTC. J is TRBJ2-1 and V is TRBV5-8; D tentatively reads TRBD1 or TRBD2 (5 bases each). V was trimmed by 0 bases and J by 7 bases, leaving 11 bases between them. Germline lookup yields CDR1 SGHTS and CDR2 YDEGEE. CDR3 length: 14 amino acids.